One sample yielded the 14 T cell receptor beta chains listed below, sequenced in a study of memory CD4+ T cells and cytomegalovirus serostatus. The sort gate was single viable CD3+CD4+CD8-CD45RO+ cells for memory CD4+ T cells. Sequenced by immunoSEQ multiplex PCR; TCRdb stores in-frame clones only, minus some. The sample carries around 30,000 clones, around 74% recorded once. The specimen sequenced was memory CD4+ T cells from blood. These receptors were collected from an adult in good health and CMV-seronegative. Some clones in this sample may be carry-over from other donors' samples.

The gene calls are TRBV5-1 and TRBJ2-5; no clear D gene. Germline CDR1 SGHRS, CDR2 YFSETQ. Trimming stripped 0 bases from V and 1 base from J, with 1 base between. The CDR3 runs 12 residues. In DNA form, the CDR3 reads TGCGCCAGCAGCTTGGCCCAAGAGACCCAGTACTTC. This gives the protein CASSLAQETQYF.

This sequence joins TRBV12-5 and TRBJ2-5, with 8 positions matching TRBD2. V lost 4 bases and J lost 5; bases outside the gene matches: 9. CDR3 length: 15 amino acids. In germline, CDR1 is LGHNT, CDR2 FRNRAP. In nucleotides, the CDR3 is TGTGCTAGTGGTTCGTCGATAGCGGGGTTGGAGACCCAGTACTTC. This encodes CASGSSIAGLETQYF.

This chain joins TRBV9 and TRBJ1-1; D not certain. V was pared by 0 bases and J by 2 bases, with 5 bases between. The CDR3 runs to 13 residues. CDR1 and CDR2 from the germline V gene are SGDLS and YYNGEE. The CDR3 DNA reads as TGTGCCAGCAGCGTAGAACCCAACACTGAAGCTTTCTTT. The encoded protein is CASSVEPNTEAFF.

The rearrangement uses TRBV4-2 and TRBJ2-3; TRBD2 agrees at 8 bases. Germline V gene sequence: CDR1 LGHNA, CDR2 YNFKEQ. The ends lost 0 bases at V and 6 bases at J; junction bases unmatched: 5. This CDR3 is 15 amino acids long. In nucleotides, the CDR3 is TGTGCCAGCAGCCAAGATACGGGGGGGCAGGATACGCAGTATTTT. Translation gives CASSQDTGGQDTQYF.

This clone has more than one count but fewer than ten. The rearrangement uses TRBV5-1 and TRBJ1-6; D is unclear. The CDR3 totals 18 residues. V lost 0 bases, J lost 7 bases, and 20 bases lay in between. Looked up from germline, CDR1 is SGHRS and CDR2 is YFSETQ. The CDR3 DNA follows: TGCGCCAGCAGCTTGGGACTCCGGACTGGGCCTTTAAATTCACCCCTCCACTTT. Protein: CASSLGLRTGPLNSPLHF.

The CDR3 reads CATSREYLAQGNTGELFF. CDR3 sequence (DNA): TGTGCCACCAGCAGAGAGTATTTGGCACAGGGGAACACCGGGGAGCTGTTTTTT. The chain has TRBV15 and TRBJ2-2; D may be TRBD1 (6 bases). The germline V and J ends were trimmed by 0 bases and 1 base, with 15 bases remaining between them. Germline CDR1 is LNHNV and CDR2 is YYDKDF (reference sequence). CDR3 length: 18 residues.

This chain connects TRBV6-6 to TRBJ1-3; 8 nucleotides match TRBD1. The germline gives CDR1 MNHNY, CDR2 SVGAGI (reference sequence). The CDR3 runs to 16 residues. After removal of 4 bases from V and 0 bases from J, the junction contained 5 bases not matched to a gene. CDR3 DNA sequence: TGTGCCAGCAGTTTGGGACAGGCTTTCTCTGGAAACACCATATATTTT. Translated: CASSLGQAFSGNTIYF.

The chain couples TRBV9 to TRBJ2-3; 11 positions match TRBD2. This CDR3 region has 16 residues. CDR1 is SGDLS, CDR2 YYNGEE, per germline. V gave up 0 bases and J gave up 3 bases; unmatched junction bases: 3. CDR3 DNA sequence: TGTGCCAGCAGCGTAGGTGGGACTAGCGGAACAGATACGCAGTATTTT. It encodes CASSVGGTSGTDTQYF. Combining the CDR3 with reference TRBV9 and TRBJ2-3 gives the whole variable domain DSGVTQTPKHLITATGQRVTLRCSPRSGDLSVYWYQQSLDQGLQFLIQYYNGEERAKGNILERFSAQQFPDLHSELNLSSLELGDSALYFCASSVGGTSGTDTQYFGPGTRLTVL.

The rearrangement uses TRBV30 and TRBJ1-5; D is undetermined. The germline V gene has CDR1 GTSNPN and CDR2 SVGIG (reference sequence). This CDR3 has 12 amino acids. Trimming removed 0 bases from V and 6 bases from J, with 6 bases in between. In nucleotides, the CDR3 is TGTGCCTGGAGTGTACAAGGTCAGCCCCAGCATTTT. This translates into CAWSVQGQPQHF.

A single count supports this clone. CDR3 bases: TGTGCCAGCAGCACAGGGACGGACAACTATGGCTACACCTTC. It yields the protein CASSTGTDNYGYTF. The chain combines TRBV5-6 with TRBJ1-2, with TRBD1 as a possible D gene (6 bases). Trimming removed 4 bases from V and 2 bases from J, with 12 bases in between. CDR3 size: 14 residues. Germline V lookup: CDR1 SGHDT, CDR2 YYEEEE. The variable domain in full, with the rest retrieved from reference TRBV5-6 and TRBJ1-2, is DAGVTQSPTHLIKTRGQQVTLRCSPKSGHDTVSWYQQALGQGPQFIFQYYEEEERQRGNFPDRFSGHQFPNYSSELNVNALLLGDSALYLCASSTGTDNYGYTFGSGTRLTVV.

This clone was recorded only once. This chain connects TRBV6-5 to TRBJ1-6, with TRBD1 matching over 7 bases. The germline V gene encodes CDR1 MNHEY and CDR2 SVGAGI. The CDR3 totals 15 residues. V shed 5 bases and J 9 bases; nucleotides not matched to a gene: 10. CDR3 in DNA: TGTGCCAGCAGTCGACAGGGTAATATAGGTTCACCCCTCCACTTT. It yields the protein CASSRQGNIGSPLHF.

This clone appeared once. CDR3: CASSWPGAANTGELFF. DNA of the CDR3: TGCGCCAGCAGCTGGCCAGGGGCCGCGAACACCGGGGAGCTGTTTTTT. The V call is TRBV5-1, the J call TRBJ2-2; tentative D call: TRBD1 (6 bases). V lost 3 bases to trimming and J lost 0 bases, with 12 bases between them. Germline CDR1 and CDR2: SGHRS and YFSETQ. The CDR3 covers 16 residues.

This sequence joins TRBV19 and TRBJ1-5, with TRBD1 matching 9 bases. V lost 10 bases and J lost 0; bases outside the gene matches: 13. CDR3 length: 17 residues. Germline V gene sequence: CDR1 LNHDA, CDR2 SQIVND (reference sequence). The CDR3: CATRGDRDLYSNQPQHF. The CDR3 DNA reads TGTGCCACCCGAGGGGACAGGGACCTCTATAGCAATCAGCCCCAGCATTTT.

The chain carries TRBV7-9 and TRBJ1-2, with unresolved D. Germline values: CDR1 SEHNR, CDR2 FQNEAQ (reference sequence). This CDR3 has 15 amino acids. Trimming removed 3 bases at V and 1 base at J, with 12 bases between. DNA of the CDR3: TGTGCCAGCAGCTTCCACCGGGATTTTAACTATGGCTACACCTTC. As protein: CASSFHRDFNYGYTF. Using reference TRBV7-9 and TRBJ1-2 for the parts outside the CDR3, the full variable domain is DTGVSQNPRHKITKRGQNVTFRCDPISEHNRLYWYRQTLGQGPEFLTYFQNEAQLEKSRLLSDRFSAERPKGSFSTLEIQRTEQGDSAMYLCASSFHRDFNYGYTFGSGTRLTVV.